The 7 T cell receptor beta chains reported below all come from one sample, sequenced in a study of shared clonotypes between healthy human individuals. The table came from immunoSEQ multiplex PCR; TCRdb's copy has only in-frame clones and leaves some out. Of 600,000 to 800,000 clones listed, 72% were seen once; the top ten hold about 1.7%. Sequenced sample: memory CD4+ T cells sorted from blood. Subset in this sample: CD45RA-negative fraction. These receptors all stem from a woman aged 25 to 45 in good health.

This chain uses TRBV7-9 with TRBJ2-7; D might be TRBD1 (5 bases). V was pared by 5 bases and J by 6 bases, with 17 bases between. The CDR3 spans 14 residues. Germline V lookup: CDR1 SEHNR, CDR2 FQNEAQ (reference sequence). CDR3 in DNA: TGTGCCAGCAGCCAAACACACAGGTATGGCGAGCAGTACTTC. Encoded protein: CASSQTHRYGEQYF.

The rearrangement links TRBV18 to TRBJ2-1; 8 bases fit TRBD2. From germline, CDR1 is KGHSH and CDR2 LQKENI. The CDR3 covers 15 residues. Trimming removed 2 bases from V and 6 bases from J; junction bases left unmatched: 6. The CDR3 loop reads CASSPKRESSNEQFF. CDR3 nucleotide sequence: TGTGCCAGCTCACCAAAGCGGGAGAGTTCCAATGAGCAGTTCTTC. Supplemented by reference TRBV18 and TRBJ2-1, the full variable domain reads NAGVMQNPRHLVRRRGQEARLRCSPMKGHSHVYWYRQLPEEGLKFMVYLQKENIIDESGMPKERFSAEFPKEGPSILRIQQVVRGDSAAYFCASSPKRESSNEQFFGPGTRLTVL.

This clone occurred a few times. The CDR3 is CASSLDSLGEKLFF. The CDR3 bases are TGTGCCAGCAGTCTTGACAGCTTAGGTGAAAAACTGTTTTTT. The chain carries TRBV2 and TRBJ1-4; maybe TRBD1 (5 bases). Deletions cut 5 bases from V and 7 bases from J, with 14 bases between. CDR1 SNHLY and CDR2 FYNNEI come from the germline V gene. CDR3 size: 14 residues. The full variable domain, completed using reference TRBV2 and TRBJ1-4, is EPEVTQTPSHQVTQMGQEVILRCVPISNHLYFYWYRQILGQKVEFLVSFYNNEISEKSEIFDDQFSVERPDGSNFTLKIRSTKLEDSAMYFCASSLDSLGEKLFFGSGTQLSVL.

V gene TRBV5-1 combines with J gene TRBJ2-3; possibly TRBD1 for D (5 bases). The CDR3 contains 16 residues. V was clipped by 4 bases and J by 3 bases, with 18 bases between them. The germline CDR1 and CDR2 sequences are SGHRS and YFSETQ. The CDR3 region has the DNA TGCGCCAGCAGCCCCGGTCAGGGATTATGGACAGATACGCAGTATTTT. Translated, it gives CASSPGQGLWTDTQYF.

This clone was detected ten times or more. CDR3 protein: CAISESAGGYEAFF. The DNA of the CDR3 is TGTGCCATCAGTGAGTCGGCGGGGGGTTACGAAGCTTTCTTT. The chain combines TRBV10-3 with TRBJ1-1; a weak D match, TRBD1 (5 bases). Trimming took 0 bases from V and 8 from J, leaving 13 bases between them. CDR3 length equals 14 residues. Germline assignment: CDR1 ENHRY and CDR2 SYGVKD.

The CDR3 nucleotides are TGTGCCAGCAGTGGTAGGGGGCTCTACGAGCAGTACTTC. Residues: CASSGRGLYEQYF. The V call is TRBV6-5, the J call TRBJ2-7; 7 bases are shared with TRBD1. This CDR3 has 13 residues. Per the germline V gene, CDR1 is MNHEY and CDR2 is SVGAGI. V lost 5 bases and J lost 3; bases outside the gene matches: 4.

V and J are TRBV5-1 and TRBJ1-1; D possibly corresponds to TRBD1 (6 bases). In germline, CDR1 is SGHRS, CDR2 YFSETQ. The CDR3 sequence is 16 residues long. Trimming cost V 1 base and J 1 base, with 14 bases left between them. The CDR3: CASSLIPRDKNTEAFF. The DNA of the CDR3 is TGCGCCAGCAGCTTGATCCCCCGGGACAAGAACACTGAAGCTTTCTTT.